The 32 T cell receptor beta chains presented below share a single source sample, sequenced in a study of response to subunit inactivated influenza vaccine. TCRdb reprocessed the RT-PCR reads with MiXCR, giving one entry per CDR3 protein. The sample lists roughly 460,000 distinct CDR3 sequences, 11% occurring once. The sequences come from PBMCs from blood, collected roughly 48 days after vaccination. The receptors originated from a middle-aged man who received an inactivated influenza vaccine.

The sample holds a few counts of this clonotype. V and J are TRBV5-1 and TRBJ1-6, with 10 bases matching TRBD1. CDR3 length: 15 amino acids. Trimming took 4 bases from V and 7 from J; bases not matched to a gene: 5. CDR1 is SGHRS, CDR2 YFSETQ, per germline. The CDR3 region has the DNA TGCGCCAGCAGCCAAAAGGACAGGGGGAATTCACCCCTCCACTTT. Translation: CASSQKDRGNSPLHF.

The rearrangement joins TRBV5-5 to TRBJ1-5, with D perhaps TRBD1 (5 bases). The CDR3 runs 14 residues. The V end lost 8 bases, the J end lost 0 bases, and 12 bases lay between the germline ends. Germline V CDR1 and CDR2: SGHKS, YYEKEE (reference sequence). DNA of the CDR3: TGTGCCAGTTATGACAGACCTAGCAATCAGCCCCAGCATTTT. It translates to CASYDRPSNQPQHF.

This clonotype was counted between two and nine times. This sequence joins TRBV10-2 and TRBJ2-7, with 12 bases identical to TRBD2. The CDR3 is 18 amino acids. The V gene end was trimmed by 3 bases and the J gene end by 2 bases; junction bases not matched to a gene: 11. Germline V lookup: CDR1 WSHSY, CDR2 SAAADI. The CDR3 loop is CASSDHGVTSGGAYEQYF. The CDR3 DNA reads TGCGCCAGCAGTGATCACGGGGTGACTAGCGGGGGTGCCTACGAGCAGTACTTC.

In DNA form, the CDR3 reads TGCAGTGCTAGAGCACTAGACCAATTAACCTACGAGCAGTACTTC. This gives the protein CSARALDQLTYEQYF. The V call is TRBV20-1, the J call TRBJ2-7, with a weak D call TRBD2 (5 bases). Germline V gene lookup returns CDR1 DFQATT and CDR2 SNEGSKA (reference sequence). Trimming removed 1 base at V and 2 bases at J, with 15 bases between. This CDR3 has 15 amino acids.

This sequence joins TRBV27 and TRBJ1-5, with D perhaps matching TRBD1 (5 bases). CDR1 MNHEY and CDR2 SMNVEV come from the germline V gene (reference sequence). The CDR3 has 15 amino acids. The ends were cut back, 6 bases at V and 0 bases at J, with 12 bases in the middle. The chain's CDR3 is CASRAGRFSNQPQHF. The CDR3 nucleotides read TGTGCCAGCAGGGCGGGACGGTTTAGCAATCAGCCCCAGCATTTT.

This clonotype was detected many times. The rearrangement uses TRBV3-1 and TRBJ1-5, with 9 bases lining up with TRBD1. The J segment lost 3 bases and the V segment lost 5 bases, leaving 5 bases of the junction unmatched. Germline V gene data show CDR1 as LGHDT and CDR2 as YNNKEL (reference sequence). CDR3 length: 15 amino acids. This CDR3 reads CASSSGTGYNQPQHF. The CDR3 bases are TGTGCCAGCAGCTCCGGGACAGGGTACAATCAGCCCCAGCATTTT.

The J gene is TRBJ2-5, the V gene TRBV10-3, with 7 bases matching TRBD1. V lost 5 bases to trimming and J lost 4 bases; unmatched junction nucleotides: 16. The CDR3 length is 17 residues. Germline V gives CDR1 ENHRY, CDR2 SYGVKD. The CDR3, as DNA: TGTGCCATCAGTATAGGACAGGCAGTCAGGTCGGCAGAGACCCAGTACTTC. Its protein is CAISIGQAVRSAETQYF.

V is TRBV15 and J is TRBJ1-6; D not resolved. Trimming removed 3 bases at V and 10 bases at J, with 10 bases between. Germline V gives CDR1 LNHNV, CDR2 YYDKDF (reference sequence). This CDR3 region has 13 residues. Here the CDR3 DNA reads TGTGCCACCAGCAGGGAAGGGCAGTCACCCCTCCACTTT. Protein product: CATSREGQSPLHF.

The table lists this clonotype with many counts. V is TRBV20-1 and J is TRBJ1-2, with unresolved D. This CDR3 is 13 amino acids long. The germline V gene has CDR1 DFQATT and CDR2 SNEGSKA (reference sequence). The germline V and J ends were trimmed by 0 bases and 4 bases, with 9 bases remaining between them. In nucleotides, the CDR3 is TGCAGTGCTAGAGATCCGGGCATCTATGGCTACACCTTC. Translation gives CSARDPGIYGYTF.

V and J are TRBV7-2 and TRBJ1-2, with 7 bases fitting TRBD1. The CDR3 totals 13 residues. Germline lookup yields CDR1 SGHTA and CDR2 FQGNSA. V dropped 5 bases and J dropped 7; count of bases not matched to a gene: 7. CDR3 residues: CASSPRGRAGYTF. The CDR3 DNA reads TGTGCCAGCAGCCCCAGGGGGAGGGCTGGCTACACCTTC.

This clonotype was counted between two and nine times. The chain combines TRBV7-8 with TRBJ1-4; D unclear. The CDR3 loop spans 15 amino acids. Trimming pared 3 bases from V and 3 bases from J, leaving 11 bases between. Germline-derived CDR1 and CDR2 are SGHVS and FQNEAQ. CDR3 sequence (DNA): TGTGCCAGCAGCTTGGTCTGGCCTTCTAATGAAAAACTGTTTTTT. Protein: CASSLVWPSNEKLFF.

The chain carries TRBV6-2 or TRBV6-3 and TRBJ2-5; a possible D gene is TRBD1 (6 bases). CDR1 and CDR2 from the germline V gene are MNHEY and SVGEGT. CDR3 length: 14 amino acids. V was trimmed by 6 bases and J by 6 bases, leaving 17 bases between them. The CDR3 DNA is TGTGCCAGCAGCCCGACAGGTACTCGACAGACCCAGTACTTC. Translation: CASSPTGTRQTQYF.

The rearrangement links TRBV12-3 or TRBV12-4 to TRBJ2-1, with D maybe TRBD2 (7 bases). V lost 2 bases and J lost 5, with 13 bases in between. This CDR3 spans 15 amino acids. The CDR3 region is CASSLSGGQNNEQFF. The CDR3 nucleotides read TGTGCCAGCAGTTTATCGGGGGGCCAAAACAATGAGCAGTTCTTC.

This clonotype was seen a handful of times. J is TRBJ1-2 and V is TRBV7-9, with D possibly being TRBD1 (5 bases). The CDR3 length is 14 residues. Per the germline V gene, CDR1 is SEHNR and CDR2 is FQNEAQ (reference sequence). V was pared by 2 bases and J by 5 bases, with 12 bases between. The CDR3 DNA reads TGTGCCAGCAGCTTACCGGCGGCAGGGTATGGCTACACCTTC. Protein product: CASSLPAAGYGYTF.

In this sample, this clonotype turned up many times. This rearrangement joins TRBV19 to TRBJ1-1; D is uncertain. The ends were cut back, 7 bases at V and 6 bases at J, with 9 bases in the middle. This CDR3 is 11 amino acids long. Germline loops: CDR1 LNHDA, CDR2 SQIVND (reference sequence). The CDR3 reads CASTGGAEAFF. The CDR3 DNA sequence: TGTGCCAGTACCGGCGGGGCTGAAGCTTTCTTT.

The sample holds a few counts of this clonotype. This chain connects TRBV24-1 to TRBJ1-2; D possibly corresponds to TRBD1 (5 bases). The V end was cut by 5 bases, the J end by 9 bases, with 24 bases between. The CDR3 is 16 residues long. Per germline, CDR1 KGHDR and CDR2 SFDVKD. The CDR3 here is CATSGAIQGSRSSYTF. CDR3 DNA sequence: TGTGCCACCAGTGGTGCCATTCAGGGTTCCCGGTCGAGCTACACCTTC.

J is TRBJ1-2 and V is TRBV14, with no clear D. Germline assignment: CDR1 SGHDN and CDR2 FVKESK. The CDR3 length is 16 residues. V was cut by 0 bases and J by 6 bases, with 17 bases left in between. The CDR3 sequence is CASSQEWVPGTHGYTF. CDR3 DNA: TGTGCCAGCAGCCAAGAATGGGTTCCCGGCACCCATGGCTACACCTTC.

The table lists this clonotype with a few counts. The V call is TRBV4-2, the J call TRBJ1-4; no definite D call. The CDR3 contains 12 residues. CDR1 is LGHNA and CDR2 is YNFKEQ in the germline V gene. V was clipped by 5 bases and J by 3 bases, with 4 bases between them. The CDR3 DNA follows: TGTGCCAGCAGCATATCTAATGAAAAACTGTTTTTT. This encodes CASSISNEKLFF.

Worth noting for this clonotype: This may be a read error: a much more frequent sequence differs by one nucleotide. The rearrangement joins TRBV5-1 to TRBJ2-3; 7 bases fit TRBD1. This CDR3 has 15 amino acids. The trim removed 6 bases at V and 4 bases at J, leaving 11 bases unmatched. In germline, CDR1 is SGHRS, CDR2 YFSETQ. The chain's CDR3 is CASTNRGRYADTQYF. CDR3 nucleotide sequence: TGCGCCAGCACAAACAGGGGTCGCTATGCAGATACGCAGTATTTT.

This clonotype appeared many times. CDR3 DNA sequence: TGTGCCAGCTCACAGCGGACAGGGGACACCGGGGAGCTGTTTTTT. Protein: CASSQRTGDTGELFF. The J gene is TRBJ2-2, the V gene TRBV18; 9 bases agree with TRBD1. CDR3 size: 15 residues. Looked up from germline, CDR1 is KGHSH and CDR2 is LQKENI. Trimming at V came to 4 bases and at J to 3 bases, leaving 3 bases not matched to a gene.

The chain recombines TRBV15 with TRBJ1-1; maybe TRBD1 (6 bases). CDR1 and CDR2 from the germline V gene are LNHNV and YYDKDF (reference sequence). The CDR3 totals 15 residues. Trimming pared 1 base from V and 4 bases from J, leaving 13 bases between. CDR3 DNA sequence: TGTGCCACCAGCAGAGGCAGGGGAGTGGGCACTGAAGCTTTCTTT. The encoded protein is CATSRGRGVGTEAFF.

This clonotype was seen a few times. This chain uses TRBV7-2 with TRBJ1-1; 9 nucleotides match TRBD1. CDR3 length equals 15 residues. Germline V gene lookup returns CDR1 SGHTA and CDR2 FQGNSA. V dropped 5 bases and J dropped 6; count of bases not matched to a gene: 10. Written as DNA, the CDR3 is TGTGCCAGCAGCCCACAACAGGGGGCAGGGTCTGAAGCTTTCTTT. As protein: CASSPQQGAGSEAFF.

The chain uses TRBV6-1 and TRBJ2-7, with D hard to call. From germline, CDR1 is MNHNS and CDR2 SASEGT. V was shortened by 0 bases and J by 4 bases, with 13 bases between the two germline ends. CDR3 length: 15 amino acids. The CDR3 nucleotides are TGTGCCAGCAGTGAAGCCCCCGACGCTCTTTACGAGCAGTACTTC. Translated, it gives CASSEAPDALYEQYF.

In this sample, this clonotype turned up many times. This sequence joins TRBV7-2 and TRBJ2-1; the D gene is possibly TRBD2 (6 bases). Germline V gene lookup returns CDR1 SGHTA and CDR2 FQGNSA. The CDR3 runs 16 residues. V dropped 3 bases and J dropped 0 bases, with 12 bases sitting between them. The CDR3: CASSFQSGSSYNEQFF. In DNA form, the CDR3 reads TGTGCCAGCAGCTTTCAGTCCGGGAGCTCCTACAATGAGCAGTTCTTC.

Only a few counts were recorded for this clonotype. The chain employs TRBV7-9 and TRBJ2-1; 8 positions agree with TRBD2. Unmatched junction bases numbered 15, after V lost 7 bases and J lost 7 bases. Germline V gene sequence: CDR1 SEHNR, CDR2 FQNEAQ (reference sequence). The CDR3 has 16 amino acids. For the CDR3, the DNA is TGTGCCAGCATAGACACGGCGGGAGGAGTTAGAAATGAGCAGTTCTTC. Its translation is CASIDTAGGVRNEQFF.

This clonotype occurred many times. CDR3 loop: CASSPREWSAYEQYF. The CDR3 DNA is TGTGCCAGCAGTCCCCGGGAGTGGTCTGCCTACGAGCAGTACTTC. V is TRBV27 and J is TRBJ2-7; D might be TRBD2 (6 bases). This CDR3 region has 15 residues. V was shortened by 5 bases and J by 2 bases, with 16 bases between the two germline ends. Germline V CDR1 and CDR2: MNHEY, SMNVEV (reference sequence).

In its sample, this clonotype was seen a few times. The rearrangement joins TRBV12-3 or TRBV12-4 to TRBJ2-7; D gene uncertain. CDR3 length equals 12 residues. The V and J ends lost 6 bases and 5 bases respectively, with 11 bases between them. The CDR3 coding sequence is TGTGCCAGCAGCACGGGCAGCGACGAGCAGTACTTC. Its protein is CASSTGSDEQYF.

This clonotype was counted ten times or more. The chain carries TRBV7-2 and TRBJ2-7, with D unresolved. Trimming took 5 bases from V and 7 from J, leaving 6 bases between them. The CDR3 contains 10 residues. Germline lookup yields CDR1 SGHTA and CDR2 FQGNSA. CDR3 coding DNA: TGTGCCAGCAGCCCCCGGGAGCAGTACTTC. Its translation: CASSPREQYF.

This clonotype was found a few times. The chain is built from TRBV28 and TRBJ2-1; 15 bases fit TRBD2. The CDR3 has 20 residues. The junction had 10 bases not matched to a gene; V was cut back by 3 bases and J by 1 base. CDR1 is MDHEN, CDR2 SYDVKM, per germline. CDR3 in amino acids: CASSFLGLAGGPHSYNEQFF. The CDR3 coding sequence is TGTGCCAGCAGTTTCTTGGGACTAGCGGGAGGTCCTCATTCCTACAATGAGCAGTTCTTC.

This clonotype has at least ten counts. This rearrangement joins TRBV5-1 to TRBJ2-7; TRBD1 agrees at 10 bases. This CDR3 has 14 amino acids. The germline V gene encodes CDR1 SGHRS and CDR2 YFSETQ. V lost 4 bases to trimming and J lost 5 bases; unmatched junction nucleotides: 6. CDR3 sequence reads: CASSAGTGAHEQYF. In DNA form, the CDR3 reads TGCGCCAGCAGCGCCGGGACAGGGGCCCACGAGCAGTACTTC.

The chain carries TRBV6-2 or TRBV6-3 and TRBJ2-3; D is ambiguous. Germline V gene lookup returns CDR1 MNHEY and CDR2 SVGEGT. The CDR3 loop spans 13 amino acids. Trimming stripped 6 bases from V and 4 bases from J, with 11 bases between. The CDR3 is CASSQDTADTQYF. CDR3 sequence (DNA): TGTGCCAGCAGCCAAGATACCGCAGATACGCAGTATTTT.

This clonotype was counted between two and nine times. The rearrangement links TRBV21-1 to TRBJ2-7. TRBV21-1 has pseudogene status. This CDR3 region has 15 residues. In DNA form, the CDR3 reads TGTGCCAGCAGCAAAGATAGTACAGGCACCTACGAGCAGTACTTC. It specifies CASSKDSTGTYEQYF.